One and the same sample provided the 11 T cell receptor beta chains below, sequenced in a study of blood T cell repertoires in COVID-19. Sequencing was performed with immunoSEQ multiplex PCR; in TCRdb, only in-frame clones are kept and a portion is missing. The sample includes some 490,000 clones, roughly 85% of them seen just once. Sequencing used peripheral blood. Source of these receptors: a human donor in a cohort sampled during active COVID-19.

V and J are TRBV28 and TRBJ1-3; 8 nucleotides agree with TRBD1. J was trimmed by 4 bases and V by 10 bases; bases with no gene match: 6. The CDR3 is 13 amino acids. Germline loops: CDR1 MDHEN, CDR2 SYDVKM. The CDR3 DNA follows: TGTGCCACCCTTCGACAGGGGGGAAACACCATATATTTT. Protein sequence: CATLRQGGNTIYF.

The chain is built from TRBV7-2 and TRBJ2-7; 9 nucleotides align to TRBD2. J gave up 5 bases and V 1 base, and 6 bases lay outside the gene matches. This CDR3 region has 15 residues. Germline V gene lookup returns CDR1 SGHTA and CDR2 FQGNSA. This CDR3 is CASSLGLAGFNEQYF. CDR3 DNA sequence: TGTGCCAGCAGCTTAGGCCTAGCGGGATTCAACGAGCAGTACTTC.

This clone was observed once. This chain uses TRBV11-2 with TRBJ1-4; the D gene is possibly TRBD1 (5 bases). V lost 1 base, J lost 8 bases, and 17 bases lay in between. The CDR3 totals 16 residues. The germline CDR1 and CDR2 sequences are SGHAT and FQNNGV. CDR3 loop: CASSLGLGGREEKLFF. The DNA for the CDR3 is TGTGCCAGCAGCTTAGGACTCGGGGGGAGGGAAGAAAAACTGTTTTTT.

CDR3 in amino acids: CASMVSGDYYEQYF. CDR3 DNA sequence: TGTGCCAGTATGGTGTCTGGGGACTACTACGAGCAGTACTTC. The V and J genes are TRBV11-1 and TRBJ2-7, with 7 bases lining up with TRBD2. After removal of 9 bases from V and 3 bases from J, the junction contained 11 bases not matched to a gene. CDR1 and CDR2 (germline): SGHAT, FQDESV (reference sequence). The CDR3 runs to 14 residues.

The genes are TRBV28 and TRBJ1-6; D possibly corresponds to TRBD1 (6 bases). V was cut by 3 bases and J by 1 base, with 19 bases left in between. The germline gives CDR1 MDHEN, CDR2 SYDVKM. The CDR3 is 19 residues long. The CDR3 is CASSFPRGGAGSYNSPLHF. For the CDR3, the DNA is TGTGCCAGCAGTTTCCCCCGGGGGGGGGCAGGGTCCTATAATTCACCCCTCCACTTT.

The chain is built from TRBV29-1 and TRBJ2-1; 8 nucleotides match TRBD2. CDR3 length equals 15 residues. With V trimmed by 6 bases and J by 2 bases, 9 bases remained unmatched. Germline V gene sequence: CDR1 SQVTM, CDR2 ANQGSEA. CDR3 in DNA: TGCAGCGTGGAACGGGAGGGCTCGCCCTACAATGAGCAGTTCTTC. This gives the protein CSVEREGSPYNEQFF.

The chain joins TRBV4-1 to TRBJ2-7, with D possibly TRBD1 on 5 matching bases. Germline V gene data show CDR1 as MGHRA and CDR2 as YSYEKL. Trimming pared 0 bases from V and 7 bases from J, leaving 16 bases between. The CDR3 extends over 15 amino acids. The CDR3 region has the DNA TGCGCCAGCAGCCAAGATCGCGTAGGGGCGAGGGAGCAGTACTTC. It is translated as CASSQDRVGAREQYF.

The chain uses TRBV7-8 and TRBJ2-7, with D maybe TRBD2 (7 bases). CDR3 length: 16 residues. Trimming took off 3 bases at V and 7 bases at J, with 22 bases between the two ends. Germline lookup yields CDR1 SGHVS and CDR2 FQNEAQ. This CDR3 reads CASSLGGPGAPWEQYF. The DNA of the CDR3 is TGTGCCAGCAGCTTGGGGGGGCCAGGGGCCCCCTGGGAGCAGTACTTC.

The chain combines TRBV23-1 with TRBJ2-5; 11 bases are shared with TRBD2. TRBV23-1 is sorted into the ORF group, with uncertain function. V trimming: 4 bases; J trimming: 2 bases; junction bases outside the gene matches: 9. The CDR3 covers 17 residues. The CDR3 reads CASSRTVAGGKQETQYF. For the CDR3, the DNA is TGCGCCAGCAGTCGGACCGTAGCGGGAGGGAAACAAGAGACCCAGTACTTC.

The CDR3 reads CASSIDQIGTAPSYEQYF. In nucleotides, the CDR3 is TGTGCCAGTAGTATAGATCAGATAGGAACAGCACCCTCCTACGAGCAGTACTTC. This rearrangement joins TRBV19 to TRBJ2-7; D remains unclear. Germline V gives CDR1 LNHDA, CDR2 SQIVND (reference sequence). Trimming shortened V by 0 bases and J by 0 bases, and 18 bases separated the two germline ends. The CDR3 runs to 18 residues.

V usage is TRBV27 and J usage is TRBJ1-5, with 9 bases fitting TRBD1. The V gene end was trimmed by 2 bases and the J gene end by 0 bases; junction bases not matched to a gene: 5. CDR3 size: 17 residues. Germline V gives CDR1 MNHEY, CDR2 SMNVEV (reference sequence). In DNA form, the CDR3 reads TGTGCCAGCAGTTTAAGGACAGGGGAGTATAGCAATCAGCCCCAGCATTTT. It is translated as CASSLRTGEYSNQPQHF.